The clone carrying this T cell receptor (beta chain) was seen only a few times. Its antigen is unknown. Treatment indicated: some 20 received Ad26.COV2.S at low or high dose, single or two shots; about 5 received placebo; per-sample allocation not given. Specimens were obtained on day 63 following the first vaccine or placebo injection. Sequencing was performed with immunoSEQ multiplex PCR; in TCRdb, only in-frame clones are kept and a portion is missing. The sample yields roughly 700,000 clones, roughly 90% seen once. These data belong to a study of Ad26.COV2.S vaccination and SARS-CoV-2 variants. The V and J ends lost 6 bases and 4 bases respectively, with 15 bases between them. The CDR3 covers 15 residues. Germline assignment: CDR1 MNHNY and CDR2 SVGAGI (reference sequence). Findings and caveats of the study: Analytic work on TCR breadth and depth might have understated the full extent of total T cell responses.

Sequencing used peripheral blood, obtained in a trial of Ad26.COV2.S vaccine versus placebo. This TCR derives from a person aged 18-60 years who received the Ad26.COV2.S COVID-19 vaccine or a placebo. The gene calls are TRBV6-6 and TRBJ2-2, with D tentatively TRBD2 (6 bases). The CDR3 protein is CASRGSIGSTGELFF. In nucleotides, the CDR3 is TGTGCCAGCAGAGGTTCGATCGGGAGCACCGGGGAGCTGTTTTTT.